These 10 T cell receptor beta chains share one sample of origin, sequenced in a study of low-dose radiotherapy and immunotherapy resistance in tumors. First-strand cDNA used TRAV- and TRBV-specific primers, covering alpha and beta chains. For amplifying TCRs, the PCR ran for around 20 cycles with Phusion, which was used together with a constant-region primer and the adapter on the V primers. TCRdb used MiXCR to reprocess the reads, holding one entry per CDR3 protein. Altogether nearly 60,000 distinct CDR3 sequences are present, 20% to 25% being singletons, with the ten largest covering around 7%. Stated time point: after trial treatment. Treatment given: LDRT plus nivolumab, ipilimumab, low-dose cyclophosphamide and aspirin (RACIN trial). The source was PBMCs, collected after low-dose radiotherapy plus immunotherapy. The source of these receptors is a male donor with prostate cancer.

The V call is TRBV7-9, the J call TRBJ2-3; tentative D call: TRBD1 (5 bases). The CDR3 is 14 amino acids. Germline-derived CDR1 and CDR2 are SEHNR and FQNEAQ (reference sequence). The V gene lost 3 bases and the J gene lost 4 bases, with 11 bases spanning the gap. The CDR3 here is CASSFSGASDTQYF. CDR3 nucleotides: TGTGCCAGCAGCTTCTCTGGGGCCTCAGATACGCAGTATTTT.

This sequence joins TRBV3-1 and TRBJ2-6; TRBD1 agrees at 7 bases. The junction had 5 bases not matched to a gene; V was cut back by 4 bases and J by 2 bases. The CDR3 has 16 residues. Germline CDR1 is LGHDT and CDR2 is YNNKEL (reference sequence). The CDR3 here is CASSPNQGAGANVLTF. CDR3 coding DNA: TGTGCCAGCAGCCCGAACCAGGGGGCTGGGGCCAACGTCCTGACTTTC.

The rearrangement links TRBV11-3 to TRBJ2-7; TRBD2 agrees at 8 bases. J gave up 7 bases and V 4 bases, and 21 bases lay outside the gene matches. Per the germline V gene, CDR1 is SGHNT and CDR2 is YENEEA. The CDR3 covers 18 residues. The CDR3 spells CASSYRDGSGLDRPEQYF. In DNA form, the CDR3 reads TGTGCCAGCAGCTACAGAGACGGCTCGGGACTAGACCGCCCGGAGCAGTACTTC. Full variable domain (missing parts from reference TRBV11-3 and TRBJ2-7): EAGVVQSPRYKIIEKKQPVAFWCNPISGHNTLYWYLQNLGQGPELLIRYENEEAVDDSQLPKDRFSAERLKGVDSTLKIQPAELGDSAVYLCASSYRDGSGLDRPEQYFGPGTRLTVT.

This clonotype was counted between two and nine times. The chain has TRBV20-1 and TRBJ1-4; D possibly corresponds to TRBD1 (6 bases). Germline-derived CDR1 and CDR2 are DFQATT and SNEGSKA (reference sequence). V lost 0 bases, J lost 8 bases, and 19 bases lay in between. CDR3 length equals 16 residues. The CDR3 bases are TGCAGTGCTAGAGATCCGTCGGGGGCGTCCCTCGAAAAACTGTTTTTT. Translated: CSARDPSGASLEKLFF.

In DNA form, the CDR3 reads TGCGCCAGCAGCTTGGACGGGGGGTCAGGTCAGCCCCAGCATTTT. Residues: CASSLDGGSGQPQHF. The chain has TRBV5-1 and TRBJ1-5, with a tentative D call TRBD1 (5 bases). V was shortened by 0 bases and J by 6 bases, with 13 bases between the two germline ends. Germline V gives CDR1 SGHRS, CDR2 YFSETQ. The CDR3 contains 15 residues.

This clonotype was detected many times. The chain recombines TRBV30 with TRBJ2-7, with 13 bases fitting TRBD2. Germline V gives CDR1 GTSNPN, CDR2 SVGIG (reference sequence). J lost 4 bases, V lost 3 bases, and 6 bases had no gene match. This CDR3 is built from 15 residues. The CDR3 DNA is TGTGCCTGGAGGGTCGGACTAGCGGGGGTATACGAGCAGTACTTC. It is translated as CAWRVGLAGVYEQYF.

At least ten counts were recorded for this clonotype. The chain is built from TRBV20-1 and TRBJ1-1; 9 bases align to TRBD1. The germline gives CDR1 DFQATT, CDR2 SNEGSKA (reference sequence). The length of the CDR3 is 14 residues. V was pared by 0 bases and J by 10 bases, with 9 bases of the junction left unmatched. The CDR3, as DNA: TGCAGTGCTAGAGATGGACAGGGGTTGTCGGCAGCTTTCTTT. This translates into CSARDGQGLSAAFF.

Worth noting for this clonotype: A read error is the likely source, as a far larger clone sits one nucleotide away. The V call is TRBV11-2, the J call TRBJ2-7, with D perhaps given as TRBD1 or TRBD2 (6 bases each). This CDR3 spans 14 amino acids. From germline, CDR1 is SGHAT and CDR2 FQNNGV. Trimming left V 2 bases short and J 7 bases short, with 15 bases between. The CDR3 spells CASSLSGGMNEQYF. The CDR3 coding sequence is TGTGCCAGCAGCTTATCCGGGGGCATGAATGAGCAGTACTTC.

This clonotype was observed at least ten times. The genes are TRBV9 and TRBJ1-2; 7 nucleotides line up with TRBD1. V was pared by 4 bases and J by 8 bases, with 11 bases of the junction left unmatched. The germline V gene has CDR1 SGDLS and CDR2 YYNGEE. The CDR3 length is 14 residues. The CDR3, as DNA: TGTGCCAGCAGCCCTGAGGTAGGGGGCGCAGGCTACACCTTC. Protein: CASSPEVGGAGYTF.

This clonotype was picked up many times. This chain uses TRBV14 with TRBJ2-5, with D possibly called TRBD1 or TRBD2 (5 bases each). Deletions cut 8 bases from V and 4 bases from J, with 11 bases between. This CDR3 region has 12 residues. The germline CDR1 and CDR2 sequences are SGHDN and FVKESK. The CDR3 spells CASGTTRETQYF. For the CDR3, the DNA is TGTGCCAGCGGGACCACACGAGAGACCCAGTACTTC. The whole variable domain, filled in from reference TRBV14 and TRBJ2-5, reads EAGVTQFPSHSVIEKGQTVTLRCDPISGHDNLYWYRRVMGKEIKFLLHFVKESKQDESGMPNNRFLAERTGGTYSTLKVQPAELEDSGVYFCASGTTRETQYFGPGTRLLVL.